This paragraph reports one T cell receptor beta chain. These data originate in a study of T cells after yellow fever vaccination. Study summary: Fractions of limited cellularity were prepared by means of SMART-Seq v4 Ultra Low Input.

This CDR3 has 15 residues. J was trimmed by 4 bases and V by 2 bases; bases with no gene match: 3. Germline V gene sequence: CDR1 SGHRS, CDR2 YFSETQ. TCRdb fed the 5' RACE reads into MiXCR, producing one record per CDR3 protein. This sample has 110,000 or so distinct CDR3 sequences, with approximately 7.1% found just once. The receptor was derived from a man in his late teens or twenties who received the YFV17D yellow fever vaccine. The V call is TRBV5-1, the J call TRBJ1-4, with 9 nucleotides matching TRBD1. Specimen: CD4+ T cells sorted from PBMCs, collected roughly 47 days after the first yellow fever vaccination. This CDR3 is CASSFLTGGNEKLFF. Written as DNA, the CDR3 is TGCGCCAGCAGCTTCTTGACAGGGGGTAATGAAAAACTGTTTTTT.